This T cell receptor (beta chain) came from a study of blood T cell repertoires in COVID-19. Across the whole study: COVID-19 samples collected from the United States, Italy and Spain covered acute and convalescent phases. T cells, B-cell-depleted T cells, or PBMCs supplied cDNA or gDNA.

Authors' analysis steps: Nucleated cell number was recorded as an estimate derived from reference gene primer amplification. Using immunoSEQ multiplex PCR, the repertoire was profiled, and TCRdb retains in-frame clones only, with some absent. V and J calls and clone size are those listed in that table; D and trimming were worked out from the DNA. The table shows 110,000 or so clones, with around 89% occurring only once. The J segment lost 9 bases and the V segment lost 4 bases, leaving 0 bases of the junction unmatched. This CDR3 region has 11 residues. This chain joins TRBV12-3 or TRBV12-4 and TRBJ2-1; 7 bases are shared with TRBD2. Sample: peripheral blood. The sequence derives from a woman in her fifties or sixties with acute or convalescent COVID-19. DNA of the CDR3: TGTGCCAGCAGTTGGGGGGGTGAGCAGTTCTTC. This encodes CASSWGGEQFF.